Presented here are 10 T cell receptor beta chains from one specimen sequenced in a study of T cells in Graves' hyperthyroidism and ophthalmopathy. Regions amplified from RNA transcripts were the TCR beta CDR3 regions. In the first-round RT-PCR of the TCR CDR3, the HTBI primer set was used. In TCRdb, the multiplex PCR reads were re-called with MiXCR into one record per CDR3 protein. The profile shows around 480,000 distinct CDR3 sequences, about 15% of them singletons. Sequencing was carried out using blood. These receptors were collected from a woman aged 18-29 years with Graves' hyperthyroidism.

Many counts were recorded for this clonotype. V usage is TRBV9 and J usage is TRBJ2-3; TRBD2 aligns across 7 bases. This CDR3 contains 17 residues. J lost 0 bases, V lost 2 bases, and 9 bases had no gene match. The germline V gene encodes CDR1 SGDLS and CDR2 YYNGEE. The CDR3: CASSVGSGTTSTDTQYF. In DNA form, the CDR3 reads TGTGCCAGCAGCGTCGGATCCGGGACTACTAGCACAGATACGCAGTATTTT.

Written as DNA, the CDR3 is TGCAGTGCTAGAGATCCCCGAGAGGGTGAGCAGTTCTTC. It codes for CSARDPREGEQFF. J is TRBJ2-1 and V is TRBV20-1; D possibly corresponds to TRBD2 (5 bases). Trimming pared 0 bases from V and 9 bases from J, leaving 12 bases between. The CDR3 has 13 amino acids. The germline CDR1 and CDR2 sequences are DFQATT and SNEGSKA (reference sequence).

V and J are TRBV3-1 and TRBJ2-2; 9 bases map to TRBD2. There are 15 residues in the CDR3. The germline gives CDR1 LGHDT, CDR2 YNNKEL (reference sequence). V lost 3 bases, J lost 6 bases, and 5 bases stayed unmatched. CDR3 coding DNA: TGTGCCAGCAGCCACCCCGGGACTAGCCCCGGGGAGCTGTTTTTT. Translation: CASSHPGTSPGELFF.

This chain joins TRBV4-1 and TRBJ2-4; D possibly corresponds to TRBD2 (6 bases). Germline V gene sequence: CDR1 MGHRA, CDR2 YSYEKL. The CDR3 loop spans 16 amino acids. Trimming took 4 bases from V and 4 from J, leaving 17 bases between them. The CDR3 coding sequence is TGCGCCAGCAGCCCTCCAAGGCTGCTAGCGAAAAACATTCAGTACTTC. Translated: CASSPPRLLAKNIQYF.

This clonotype was detected many times. The CDR3 DNA is TGTGCCAGCAGTGTTCGGGGCCCATACGAGCAGTACTTC. This codes for CASSVRGPYEQYF. The chain carries TRBV2 and TRBJ2-7; D is perhaps TRBD1 or TRBD2 (5 bases each). Germline CDR1 and CDR2: SNHLY and FYNNEI. The CDR3 has 13 amino acids. With 4 bases removed from V and 4 bases from J, the gap between germline ends came to 11 bases.

This clonotype occurred many times. This chain joins TRBV6-1 and TRBJ2-3; 7 nucleotides line up with TRBD2. Germline CDR1 and CDR2: MNHNS and SASEGT. CDR3 length: 16 residues. V lost 7 bases to trimming and J lost 0 bases; unmatched junction nucleotides: 10. CDR3 amino acids: CASNLIAGGSTDTQYF. The CDR3 coding sequence is TGTGCCAGCAATCTCATAGCGGGTGGGAGCACAGATACGCAGTATTTT.

This clonotype was observed at least ten times. This chain uses TRBV5-5 with TRBJ2-2; D is undetermined. This CDR3 comprises 15 residues. V was clipped by 0 bases and J by 3 bases, with 9 bases between them. Germline-derived CDR1 and CDR2 are SGHKS and YYEKEE (reference sequence). This CDR3 reads CASSLGVPDTGELFF. The CDR3 nucleotides are TGTGCCAGCAGCTTGGGAGTTCCAGACACCGGGGAGCTGTTTTTT.

At least ten counts were recorded for this clonotype. The V and J genes are TRBV7-3 and TRBJ1-1; D unclear. The CDR3 totals 13 residues. Germline CDR1 and CDR2: SGHTA and FQGTGA. V shed 2 bases and J shed 5 bases, with 9 bases lying between them. CDR3 in amino acids: CASSLYKETEAFF. Written as DNA, the CDR3 is TGTGCCAGCAGCTTATACAAGGAAACTGAAGCTTTCTTT. Full variable domain (outside the CDR3, taken from reference TRBV7-3 and TRBJ1-1): GAGVSQTPSNKVTEKGKYVELRCDPISGHTALYWYRQSLGQGPEFLIYFQGTGAADDSGLPNDRFFAVRPEGSVSTLKIQRTERGDSAVYLCASSLYKETEAFFGQGTRLTVV.

Many counts were recorded for this clonotype. CDR3 sequence: CASAIRRASGNNEQFF. CDR3 nucleotides: TGTGCCAGCGCCATCCGACGGGCTAGCGGGAACAATGAGCAGTTCTTC. This chain joins TRBV27 and TRBJ2-1; 9 bases match TRBD2. This CDR3 region has 16 residues. Germline values: CDR1 MNHEY, CDR2 SMNVEV (reference sequence). V dropped 8 bases and J dropped 5; count of bases not matched to a gene: 13.

This clonotype occurred once. This chain connects TRBV12-3 or TRBV12-4 to TRBJ1-2; D is ambiguous. The germline V and J ends were trimmed by 4 bases and 7 bases, with 7 bases remaining between them. The CDR3 extends over 11 amino acids. The CDR3 is CASSYISGYTF. CDR3 in DNA: TGTGCCAGCAGTTACATCTCTGGCTACACCTTC.